This T cell receptor beta chain was captured by sequencing in a study of T cells in Graves' hyperthyroidism and ophthalmopathy. Germline loops: CDR1 LGHDT, CDR2 YNNKEL (reference sequence). The CDR3 consists of 12 residues. V was cut by 3 bases and J by 0 bases, with 3 bases left in between. Ten or more counts support this clonotype. There were TCR beta CDR3 regions amplified from RNA transcripts. The HTBI primer set drove a first-round RT-PCR of the TCR CDR3. MiXCR, applied by TCRdb to the multiplex PCR reads, yields one record per CDR3 protein. The data contain about 290,000 distinct CDR3 sequences, roughly 15% of them singletons. Diagnostic assessment was based on clinical symptoms, serum thyroxine and TRAb, thyroid ultrasound and orbital computed tomography.

The chain employs TRBV3-1 and TRBJ2-7; D is unresolved. Sequences were obtained from blood. This TCR was recovered from a woman aged 50 to 60 with Graves' hyperthyroidism that later progressed to Graves' ophthalmopathy. The CDR3 here is CASSQGSYEQYF. In DNA form, the CDR3 reads TGTGCCAGCAGCCAGGGCTCCTACGAGCAGTACTTC.